The subject of this entry is one T cell receptor beta chain. The junction departs from the called germline gene at one end, perhaps through a read error. This entry is derived from a study of tumor and adjacent non-tumor tissue in lung cancer. The template was RNA from unsorted bulk tissue. Donors were chemotherapy-naive, newly diagnosed lung cancer surgical patients in China, August–November 2014. The library came from three nested PCR rounds adapted from ARM-PCR protocols. Each CDR3 protein is one row after TCRdb ran MiXCR on the multiplex PCR reads. The table records some 100,000 distinct CDR3 sequences, roughly 75% of them present only once. CDR1 LGHNA and CDR2 YSLEER come from the germline V gene. CDR3 length: 16 amino acids.

The specimen was lung tumor tissue. The V call is TRBV4-3, the J call TRBJ2-7; D perhaps matches TRBD2 (6 bases). The TCR sequence derives from a woman aged 55-69 years with non-small cell lung cancer. CDR3 in amino acids: CTSSQDFGGTSYEQYF. The CDR3 nucleotides read TGCACCAGCAGCCAAGATTTCGGCGGGACCTCCTACGAACAGTACTTC.